Included here is one T cell receptor beta chain sequence, with context. The sample comes from a study of blood T cell repertoires in COVID-19. Study overall: Spain, Italy and the United States supplied samples that represented acute and convalescent COVID-19.

Method: immunoSEQ multiplex PCR; TCRdb's copy keeps in-frame clones and lacks some. The table records tens of thousands of clones, nearly 85% of them present only once. This CDR3 has 16 residues. Per the germline V gene, CDR1 is SGHNT and CDR2 is YYREEE (reference sequence). Trimming took 1 base from V and 0 from J, leaving 11 bases between them. The receptor was derived from a man between 40 and 49 years old with acute or convalescent COVID-19. V is TRBV5-4 and J is TRBJ1-5, with unresolved D. Sample: peripheral blood. The CDR3 loop is CASSLQANYSNQPQHF. The CDR3 DNA sequence: TGTGCCAGCAGCTTGCAGGCAAATTATAGCAATCAGCCCCAGCATTTT.